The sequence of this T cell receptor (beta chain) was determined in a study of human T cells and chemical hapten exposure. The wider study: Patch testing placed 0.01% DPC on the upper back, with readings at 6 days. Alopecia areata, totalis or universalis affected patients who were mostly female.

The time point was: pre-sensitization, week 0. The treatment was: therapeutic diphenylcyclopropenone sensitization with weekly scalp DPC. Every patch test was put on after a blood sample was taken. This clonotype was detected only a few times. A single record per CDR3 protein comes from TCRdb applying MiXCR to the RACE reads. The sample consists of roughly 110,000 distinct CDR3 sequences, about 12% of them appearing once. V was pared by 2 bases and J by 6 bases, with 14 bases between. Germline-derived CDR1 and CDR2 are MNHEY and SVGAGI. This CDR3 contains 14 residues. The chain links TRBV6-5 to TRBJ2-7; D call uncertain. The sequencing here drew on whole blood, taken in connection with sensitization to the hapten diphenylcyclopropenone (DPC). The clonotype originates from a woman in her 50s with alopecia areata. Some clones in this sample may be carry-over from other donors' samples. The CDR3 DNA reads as TGTGCCAGCAGTTACACGGGCAGCCCGGGCGAGCAGTACTTC. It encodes CASSYTGSPGEQYF.